This paragraph reports one TCR beta chain. Its target antigen remains unknown. The junction departs from the called germline gene at one end, perhaps through a read error. This sample is part of a study of chemoradiotherapy in HPV16-positive cancers (dated by TCRdb to between 2021 and 2023). Background on the whole study: Candidate HPV-specific T-cell clones and common TCR motifs were defined by functional T-cell assays performed on cells from two HPV16-positive patients. The study asked whether T-cell immunity to the HPV oncoproteins E6 and E7 changes during chemoradiotherapy and whether this immunity affects survival. TCR repertoires from some 89 patients with HPV-related cancers were then used to track the candidate HPV-specific TCRs and motifs. What the study reported, not specific to this receptor: The functional definition of HPV-specific T cells came from only a couple of HPV16-positive patients, and the survival association was reported for HPV16-positive patients. Expansion of candidate HPV-specific clones and E7-related TCR motifs was observed in the tumor microenvironment during treatment, whereas no such expansion was observed for non-HPV-specific T cells. Among HPV16-positive patients, expansion of HPV-responsive T cells during chemoradiotherapy was associated with better recurrence-free survival.

CDR1 and CDR2 are drawn from the germline V gene (reference sequence): SSHAT, FNYEAQ. The CDR3, from cysteine to phenylalanine, totals 15 residues. Only CDR3 DNA remains: 45 bases, in frame from the first base. Because repertoires were sampled repeatedly during chemoradiotherapy, clonal expansion in the tumor microenvironment could be followed. The library was made by the immunoSEQ multiplex PCR assay. Entries here come from immuneACCESS through TCRdb and include only in-frame sequences with V and J called. Some clones fail to appear in such tables; in the studies checked, an unresolved V gene covers under half of the shortfall, and the cause of the remainder is unknown. The sample table holds 30,000 or so clones, of which about 91% were seen once. The leading ten clones occupy 4.8% of the sample.

This TCR was sampled from a human donor with HPV-associated anogenital cancer. The chain uses TRBV7-7 and TRBJ2-3; 12 central bases correspond to TRBD1. This sample comprised blood, obtained from a patient who underwent chemoradiotherapy. The CDR3 has the sequence CASSPGTGGADTQYF. The DNA sequence is TGTGCTAGCAGCCCCGGGACAGGGGGCGCGGATACGCAGTATTTT. With the rest looked up from the reference TRBV7-7 and TRBJ2-3 genes rather than sequenced, the full variable domain is GAGVSQSPRYKVTKRGQDVTLRCDPISSHATLYWYQQALGQGPEFLTYFNYEAQPDKSGLPSDRFSAERPEGSISTLTIQRTEQRDSAMYRCASSPGTGGADTQYFGPGTRLTVL.